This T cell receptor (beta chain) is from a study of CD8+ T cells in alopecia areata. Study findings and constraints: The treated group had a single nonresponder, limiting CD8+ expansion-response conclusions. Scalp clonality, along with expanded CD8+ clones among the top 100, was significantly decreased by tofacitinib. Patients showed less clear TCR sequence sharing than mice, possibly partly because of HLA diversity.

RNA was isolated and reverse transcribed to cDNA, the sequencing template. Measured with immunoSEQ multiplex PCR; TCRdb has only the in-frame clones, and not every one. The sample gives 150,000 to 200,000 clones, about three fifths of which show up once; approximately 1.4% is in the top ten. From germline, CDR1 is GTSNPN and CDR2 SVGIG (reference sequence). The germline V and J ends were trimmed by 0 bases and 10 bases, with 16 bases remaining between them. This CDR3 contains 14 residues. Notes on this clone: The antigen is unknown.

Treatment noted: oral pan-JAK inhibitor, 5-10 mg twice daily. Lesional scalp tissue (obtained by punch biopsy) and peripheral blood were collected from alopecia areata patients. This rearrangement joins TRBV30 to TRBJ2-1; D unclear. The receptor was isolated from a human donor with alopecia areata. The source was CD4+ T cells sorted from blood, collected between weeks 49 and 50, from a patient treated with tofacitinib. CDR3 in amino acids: CAWSVGKVGLEQFF. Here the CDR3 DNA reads TGTGCCTGGAGTGTGGGGAAGGTTGGGCTCGAGCAGTTCTTC.